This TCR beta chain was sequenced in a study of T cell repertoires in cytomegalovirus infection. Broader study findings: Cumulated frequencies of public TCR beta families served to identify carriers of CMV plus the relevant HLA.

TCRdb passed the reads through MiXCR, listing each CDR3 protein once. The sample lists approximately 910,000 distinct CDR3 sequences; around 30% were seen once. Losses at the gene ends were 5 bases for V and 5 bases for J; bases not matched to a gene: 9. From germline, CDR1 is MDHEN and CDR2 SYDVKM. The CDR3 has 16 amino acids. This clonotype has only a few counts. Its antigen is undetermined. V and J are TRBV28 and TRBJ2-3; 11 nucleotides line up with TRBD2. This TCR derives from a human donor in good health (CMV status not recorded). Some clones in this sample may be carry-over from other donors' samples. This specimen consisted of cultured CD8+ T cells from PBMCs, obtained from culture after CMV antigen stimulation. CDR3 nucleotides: TGTGCCAGCAGTCCGCTGACTAGCGGGGTGGTAGATACGCAGTATTTT. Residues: CASSPLTSGVVDTQYF. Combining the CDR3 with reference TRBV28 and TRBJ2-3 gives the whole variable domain DVKVTQSSRYLVKRTGEKVFLECVQDMDHENMFWYRQDPGLGLRLIYFSYDVKMKEKGDIPEGYSVSREKKERFSLILESASTNQTSMYLCASSPLTSGVVDTQYFGPGTRLTVL.